Listed below are T cell receptor beta chains from one sample, sequenced in a study of CD8+ T cells in alopecia areata. The protocol was immunoSEQ multiplex PCR, while the TCRdb copy is restricted to in-frame clones and leaves out a portion. The sample yields 55,000 to 65,000 clones, roughly 45% seen once. The sample was NKG2D-low CD8+ T cells sorted from blood. These receptors were taken from a human donor with alopecia areata. Each CDR3 is given with its conserved first and last residue. The D gene is left open where the match is weak. The size of a clone is reported for some rows only, either as once, few or many, or as a class for expanded clones.

j_call | d_call | cdr3_length | clone_size | v_call | cdr3_aa | cdr3_nt
TRBJ2-1 | - | 11 | - | TRBV28 | CASSPNNEQFF | TGTGCCAGCAGTCCAAACAATGAGCAGTTCTTC
TRBJ2-7 | - | 15 | - | TRBV7-9 | CASLGSRGTSYEQYF | TGTGCCAGCCTGGGATCCCGGGGTACCTCCTACGAGCAGTACTTC
TRBJ2-7 | - | 12 | - | TRBV30 | CAWSAPTVEQYF | TGTGCCTGGAGTGCCCCCACAGTCGAGCAGTACTTC
TRBJ1-1 | TRBD1 | 14 | few | TRBV7-9 | CASSSGTENTEAFF | TGTGCCAGCAGCTCCGGGACAGAGAACACTGAAGCTTTCTTT
TRBJ2-7 | TRBD1 | 15 | - | TRBV7-6 | CASSLGAGTAYEQYF | TGTGCCAGCAGCTTAGGGGCAGGGACAGCCTACGAGCAGTACTTC
TRBJ2-1 | - | 14 | - | TRBV2 | CASSVKSSYNEQFF | TGTGCCAGCAGTGTTAAGTCCTCCTACAATGAGCAGTTCTTC
TRBJ2-7 | - | 13 | - | TRBV4-3 | CASSQEDLGEQYF | TGCGCCAGCAGCCAAGAAGATCTAGGCGAGCAGTACTTC
TRBJ1-1 | - | 15 | few | TRBV6-1 | CASSEAVERNTEAFF | TGTGCCAGCAGTGAAGCGGTAGAAAGGAACACTGAAGCTTTCTTT
TRBJ1-1 | - | 14 | - | TRBV28 | CASSLWVMNTEAFF | TGTGCCAGCAGTTTATGGGTCATGAACACTGAAGCTTTCTTT
TRBJ2-5 | - | 14 | few | TRBV25-1 | CASSPPGYQETQYF | TGTGCCAGCAGTCCTCCAGGGTACCAAGAGACCCAGTACTTC
TRBJ1-2 | - | 12 | - | TRBV7-9 | CASSGRPYGYTF | TGTGCCTCCTCTGGAAGGCCCTATGGCTACACCTTC
TRBJ2-1 | - | 13 | - | TRBV30 | CAWIRNSYNEQFF | TGTGCCTGGATCCGGAACTCCTACAATGAGCAGTTCTTC
TRBJ2-7 | - | 11 | few | TRBV28 | CASSLLYEQYF | TGTGCCAGCAGTCTCCTCTACGAGCAGTACTTC
TRBJ2-1 | - | 15 | few | TRBV7-9 | CAGVPGPSSYNEQFF | TGTGCCGGAGTTCCGGGACCAAGCTCCTACAATGAGCAGTTCTTC
TRBJ2-1 | - | 13 | few | TRBV27 | CASRLGAYNEQFF | TGTGCCAGCCGACTGGGGGCCTACAATGAGCAGTTCTTC
TRBJ2-5 | TRBD1 | 14 | - | TRBV9 | CASSVGDREETQYF | TGTGCCAGCAGCGTAGGGGACAGGGAGGAGACCCAGTACTTC
TRBJ1-2 | TRBD1 | 17 | - | TRBV19 | CASSIGFGTGPPDGYTF | TGTGCCAGTAGTATAGGGTTCGGGACAGGACCTCCCGATGGCTACACCTTC
TRBJ2-7 | - | 14 | - | TRBV7-9 | CASSGGDRPYEQYF | TGTGCCAGCAGCGGGGGGGACAGACCCTACGAGCAGTACTTC
TRBJ1-2 | - | 13 | - | TRBV7-9 | CAGEAGIGYGYTF | TGTGCCGGTGAGGCAGGGATCGGCTATGGCTACACCTTC
TRBJ2-2 | TRBD1 | 14 | few | TRBV6-4 | CASSGGQERGELFF | TGTGCCAGCAGTGGGGGACAGGAGCGCGGGGAGCTGTTTTTT
TRBJ2-7 | - | 16 | once | TRBV4-1 | CASSQGGSPYSHEQYF | TGCGCCAGCAGCCAAGGGGGAAGCCCTTACTCCCACGAGCAGTACTTC
TRBJ2-7 | - | 13 | few | TRBV13 | CASSPGLLREQYF | TGTGCCAGCAGCCCGGGGCTCCTCCGCGAGCAGTACTTC
TRBJ2-7 | - | 16 | few | TRBV7-2 | CASSLDFRERLYEQYF | TGTGCCAGCAGCTTAGATTTTCGGGAGAGGCTTTACGAGCAGTACTTC
TRBJ2-3 | - | 15 | few | TRBV28 | CASSSAEGRSDTQYF | TGTGCCAGCAGTTCCGCCGAGGGTCGATCGGATACGCAGTATTTT
TRBJ2-1 | - | 12 | - | TRBV7-9 | CASSLRGNEQFF | TGTGCCAGCAGCTTACGGGGAAATGAGCAGTTCTTC
TRBJ1-2 | - | 13 | - | TRBV9 | CASHEGGGDGYTF | TGTGCCAGCCACGAGGGGGGAGGGGATGGCTACACCTTC
TRBJ2-1 | - | 16 | few | TRBV7-9 | CASSSFRDRGYNEQFF | TGTGCCAGCAGCTCCTTCCGGGACCGGGGCTACAATGAGCAGTTCTTC
TRBJ2-7 | - | 13 | - | TRBV5-1 | CASSLGQVDEQYF | TGCGCCAGCAGCTTGGGGCAGGTCGACGAGCAGTACTTC
TRBJ2-2 | - | 15 | - | TRBV13 | CASSLGGTNTGELFF | TGTGCCAGCAGCTTAGGAGGGACCAACACCGGGGAGCTGTTTTTT
TRBJ2-3 | - | 13 | few | TRBV6-6 | CASSYGSADTQYF | TGTGCCAGCAGTTACGGGAGTGCGGATACGCAGTATTTT
TRBJ2-7 | - | 13 | - | TRBV29-1 | CSVELLVPGEQYF | TGCAGCGTTGAACTCCTGGTTCCAGGCGAGCAGTACTTC
TRBJ2-5 | - | 17 | few | TRBV5-1 | CASSLKGNRDLGETQYF | TGCGCCAGCAGCTTGAAGGGGAACAGGGACCTCGGGGAGACCCAGTACTTC
TRBJ2-7 | - | 13 | - | TRBV7-7 | CASSLALADEQYF | TGTGCTAGCAGCTTAGCTTTAGCAGACGAGCAGTACTTC
TRBJ2-4 | TRBD1 | 12 | few | TRBV7-9 | CASSSRSDRQYF | TGTGCCAGCAGCTCGCGATCGGACAGGCAGTACTTC
TRBJ2-7 | TRBD2 | 14 | - | TRBV27 | CASALAGGPYEQYF | TGTGCCAGCGCCCTAGCGGGAGGGCCCTACGAGCAGTACTTC
TRBJ1-2 | - | 13 | few | TRBV19 | CASQAGFLTGYTF | TGTGCCAGTCAAGCAGGGTTCCTGACCGGCTACACCTTC
TRBJ2-1 | TRBD2 | 16 | once | TRBV4-3 | CASSQGDLAGPNEQFF | TGCGCCAGCAGCCAGGGGGACCTAGCGGGCCCGAACGAGCAGTTCTTC
TRBJ2-5 | TRBD2 | 15 | few | TRBV7-2 | CASGLFGTSGETQYF | TGTGCCAGCGGCCTTTTCGGGACTAGCGGTGAGACCCAGTACTTC
TRBJ2-2 | TRBD2 | 15 | few | TRBV7-9 | CASRIGLGSTGELFF | TGTGCCAGCAGGATCGGACTAGGCTCCACCGGGGAGCTGTTTTTT
TRBJ2-2 | - | 14 | - | TRBV27 | CASSSGMNTGELFF | TGTGCCAGCAGTTCCGGCATGAACACCGGGGAGCTGTTTTTT
TRBJ2-1 | - | 13 | once | TRBV27 | CASSPASYNEQFF | TGTGCCAGCAGTCCGGCCTCCTACAATGAGCAGTTCTTC
TRBJ2-5 | - | 14 | - | TRBV5-4 | CASSFPSDWETQYF | TGTGCCAGCAGCTTCCCCTCCGACTGGGAGACCCAGTACTTC
TRBJ2-2 | - | 14 | - | TRBV7-2 | CASSLALYTGELFF | TGTGCCAGCAGCTTAGCTCTGTACACCGGGGAGCTGTTTTTT
TRBJ2-1 | TRBD2 | 15 | - | TRBV27 | CASSLTSGELNEQFF | TGTGCCAGCAGTTTGACTAGCGGGGAGTTGAATGAGCAGTTCTTC
TRBJ2-7 | - | 14 | - | TRBV28 | CASSFGEGTYEQYF | TGTGCCAGCAGTTTTGGGGAAGGGACCTACGAGCAGTACTTC
TRBJ1-6 | - | 17 | few | TRBV5-4 | CASSRVAGIAYNSPLHF | TGTGCCAGCAGCCGAGTTGCAGGGATCGCCTATAATTCACCCCTCCACTTT
TRBJ2-7 | TRBD2 | 15 | - | TRBV29-1 | CSVPPRRGFPYEQYF | TGCAGCGTTCCGCCCCGGCGGGGGTTCCCCTACGAGCAGTACTTC
TRBJ2-7 | TRBD2 | 15 | few | TRBV29-1 | CSVPAGLAGGYEQYF | TGCAGCGTGCCCGCGGGACTAGCGGGGGGCTACGAGCAGTACTTC